A selection of T cell receptor beta chains follows, all from one sample in a study of blood T cell repertoires in COVID-19. Libraries were prepared by immunoSEQ multiplex PCR; TCRdb keeps only in-frame clonotypes and omits some of them. The data contain about 110,000 clones, about 88% of them singletons. The sequencing sample was made of peripheral blood. The receptors shown here come from a human donor in a cohort sampled during active COVID-19. CDR3s include the opening cysteine and the closing phenylalanine or tryptophan. Fields, in order: V gene, J gene, clone size, D gene, CDR3 protein, CDR3 DNA. The D gene is left open where the match is weak. Clone size is shown for a subset of rows, as once, few, many or a class of expanded clone.

>TRBV18|TRBJ2-1|-|TRBD2
CASSPQFGGNEQFF
TGTGCCAGCTCCCCCCAGTTCGGGGGGAATGAGCAGTTCTTC
>TRBV12-3/TRBV12-4|TRBJ1-4|-|-
CASSSTGKKKLFF
TGTGCCAGCAGTAGCACCGGGAAGAAAAAACTGTTTTTT
>TRBV28|TRBJ1-4|-|TRBD1
CASRTAGGREKLFF
TGTGCCAGCAGAACAGCAGGGGGCCGTGAAAAACTGTTTTTT
>TRBV7-9|TRBJ1-4|-|-
CASSSGVLMGVEKLFF
TGTGCCAGCAGCTCGGGGGTCCTCATGGGGGTAGAAAAACTGTTTTTT
>TRBV7-9|TRBJ1-2|-|-
CASSPVPLGILGGGYTF
TGTGCCAGCAGCCCTGTGCCACTGGGGATCCTTGGAGGGGGCTACACCTTC
>TRBV3-1/TRBV3-2|TRBJ1-5|-|-
CASSSGLRQPQHF
TGTGCCAGCAGTTCGGGACTGCGGCAGCCCCAGCATTTT
>TRBV4-2|TRBJ1-3|-|-
CASSQDWGSGNTIYF
TGTGCCAGCAGCCAAGACTGGGGCTCGGGAAACACCATATATTTT
>TRBV18|TRBJ2-7|-|TRBD1
CASSPDRGTYEQYF
TGTGCCAGCTCCCCCGACAGGGGCACCTACGAGCAGTACTTC
>TRBV7-3|TRBJ2-3|-|-
CASSFSPGSRTDTQYF
TGTGCCAGCAGCTTCTCCCCGGGGTCCCGCACAGATACGCAGTATTTT
>TRBV27|TRBJ1-1|once|-
CASSSGLRNTEAFF
TGTGCCAGCAGTTCGGGACTGAGGAACACTGAAGCTTTCTTT
>TRBV5-1|TRBJ1-2|-|TRBD1
CASSQDRNYGYTF
TGCGCCAGCAGCCAGGACAGGAACTATGGCTACACCTTC
>TRBV6-5|TRBJ1-5|-|-
CASLRQILDQQPQHF
TGTGCCAGTCTTAGACAGATCCTCGACCAACAGCCCCAGCATTTT
>TRBV18|TRBJ1-1|-|-
CASEPGRATEAFF
TGTGCCAGCGAACCCGGCAGGGCCACTGAAGCTTTCTTT
>TRBV19|TRBJ2-6|-|TRBD2
CASRDQRESLAGANVLTF
TGTGCCAGTAGGGACCAGCGGGAATCCCTAGCTGGGGCCAACGTCCTGACTTTC
>TRBV7-9|TRBJ2-7|-|TRBD2
CASSFPGLPGEQYF
TGTGCCAGCAGCTTTCCGGGACTACCCGGGGAGCAGTACTTC
>TRBV9|TRBJ2-4|once|-
CASSVDSSAGAKNIQYF
TGTGCCAGCAGCGTTGACTCCAGCGCCGGGGCCAAAAACATTCAGTACTTC
>TRBV28|TRBJ1-6|-|TRBD1
CASSSQGGGSPLHF
TGTGCCAGCAGTTCACAGGGGGGAGGTTCACCCCTCCACTTT
>TRBV6-5|TRBJ2-7|-|TRBD2
CASSIAGGSLDEQYF
TGTGCCAGCAGCATAGCGGGAGGGAGTTTGGACGAGCAGTACTTC
>TRBV6-5|TRBJ2-2|few|-
CATGAGELFF
TGTGCCACCGGTGCCGGGGAGCTGTTTTTT
>TRBV9|TRBJ1-5|-|-
CASSVADTNQPQHF
TGTGCCAGCAGCGTAGCAGATACAAACCAGCCCCAGCATTTT
>TRBV7-6|TRBJ2-7|once|TRBD1
CASSFRDRGDEQYF
TGTGCCAGCAGCTTCCGGGACAGGGGCGACGAGCAGTACTTC
>TRBV2|TRBJ2-5|once|TRBD2
CASRAGTSGFQETQYF
TGTGCCAGCAGAGCTGGGACTAGCGGGTTTCAAGAGACCCAGTACTTC